This entry features one T cell receptor beta chain sequence. This sample was taken from a study of T cell changes during pregnancy in multiple sclerosis. Per the germline V gene, CDR1 is MNHEY and CDR2 is SMNVEV (reference sequence). This CDR3 is 14 amino acids long. Trimming at V came to 6 bases and at J to 4 bases, leaving 8 bases not matched to a gene. Libraries were prepared by immunoSEQ multiplex PCR; TCRdb keeps only in-frame clonotypes and omits some of them. The sample carries tens of thousands of clones, roughly nine tenths recorded once. The origin of this receptor is a female donor with multiple sclerosis, enrolled in a pregnancy study. Sequences were derived from peripheral blood, sampled in the second trimester of pregnancy. The V and J genes are TRBV27 and TRBJ1-2; TRBD1 agrees at 7 bases. CDR3 sequence: CASSADRASYGYTF. CDR3 DNA: TGTGCCAGCAGCGCCGACAGGGCGAGCTATGGCTACACCTTC.